These 29 T cell receptor beta chains were sequenced from one sample in a study of T-cell reconstitution after alpha-beta-depleted transplantation in children. During its preparation, the TCRbeta library received unique molecular identifiers. TCRdb ran MiXCR on the PCR reads and lists one entry per CDR3 protein. This sample has about 50,000 distinct CDR3 sequences, with approximately 6.1% found just once. The sample here was PBMCs, mostly from graft donor cells, taken 60 days after TCRalphabeta/CD19-depleted stem cell transplant. The receptors were sampled from a female patient younger than 10 who had a stem cell transplant for aplastic anemia, so the T cells may come from the graft donor.

At least ten counts were recorded for this clonotype. The V call is TRBV10-1, the J call TRBJ2-5, with a possible D match to TRBD2 (6 bases). V was clipped by 0 bases and J by 1 base, with 6 bases between them. This CDR3 has 14 amino acids. Germline assignment: CDR1 WNHNN and CDR2 SYGVQD (reference sequence). CDR3 nucleotide sequence: TGCGCCAGCAGTGAGTCTAGCGGCCAAGAGACCCAGTACTTC. This codes for CASSESSGQETQYF.

Ten or more counts support this clonotype. This chain links TRBV10-3 with TRBJ2-3, with D perhaps assigned TRBD1 or TRBD2 (5 bases each). V lost 6 bases and J lost 0, with 10 bases in between. Germline assignment: CDR1 ENHRY and CDR2 SYGVKD. The CDR3 is made up of 14 amino acids. CDR3 DNA: TGTGCCATCAGCGGGGACCCAAGCACAGATACGCAGTATTTT. Its translation: CAISGDPSTDTQYF.

There are many counts of this clonotype. The chain links TRBV14 to TRBJ2-3; D uncertain. The CDR3 contains 14 residues. V was shortened by 4 bases and J by 2 bases, with 10 bases between the two germline ends. Looked up from germline, CDR1 is SGHDN and CDR2 is FVKESK. Written as DNA, the CDR3 is TGTGCCAGCAGCCCGGGCCTGTACACAGATACGCAGTATTTT. This sequence encodes CASSPGLYTDTQYF.

This clonotype has only a few counts. The chain is built from TRBV19 and TRBJ2-2; TRBD1 matches at 7 bases. Germline CDR1 reads LNHDA; CDR2 reads SQIVND (reference sequence). The CDR3 is 17 amino acids. Trimming cost V 10 bases and J 2 bases; bases outside gene matches: 16. The CDR3 DNA reads TGTGCCACCACGAACAGGGGACCCACGTCCAACACCGGGGAGCTGTTTTTT. Protein: CATTNRGPTSNTGELFF.

This clonotype has ten or more counts. The chain links TRBV12-3 or TRBV12-4 to TRBJ2-2; 8 bases are shared with TRBD2. With V trimmed by 5 bases and J by 2 bases, 22 bases remained unmatched. The CDR3 loop spans 21 amino acids. The CDR3 reads CASSLFRISSRRGENTGELFF. CDR3 in DNA: TGTGCCAGCAGTCTTTTTAGAATCAGTTCGCGGCGGGGGGAAAACACCGGGGAGCTGTTTTTT.

This clonotype was counted ten times or more. This chain uses TRBV6-4 with TRBJ2-3; TRBD2 matches at 10 bases. CDR3 length: 15 amino acids. Germline CDR1 MRHNA, CDR2 SNTAGT. Trimming took 3 bases from V and 4 from J; bases not matched to a gene: 4. As DNA, the CDR3 is TGTGCCAGCAGTGAGTCTAGCGGGGGCGCAGATACGCAGTATTTT. This sequence encodes CASSESSGGADTQYF.

This clonotype was picked up many times. V usage is TRBV20-1 and J usage is TRBJ2-5; D is undetermined. This CDR3 is 16 amino acids long. V was clipped by 3 bases and J by 6 bases, with 23 bases between them. CDR1 is DFQATT and CDR2 is SNEGSKA in the germline V gene (reference sequence). The CDR3 DNA reads as TGCAGTGCTAGGGGTCAACAGAACTGGGGAAAAAAGACCCAGTACTTC. Amino acids: CSARGQQNWGKKTQYF.

This clonotype showed up just a few times. This sequence joins TRBV19 and TRBJ1-1; D gene unclear. The CDR3 runs 15 residues. V was clipped by 7 bases and J by 1 base, with 16 bases between them. Germline CDR1 is LNHDA and CDR2 is SQIVND (reference sequence). The CDR3 DNA is TGTGCCAGTAAATCGGCGGACTTAGCGAACACTGAAGCTTTCTTT. Translated: CASKSADLANTEAFF.

This clonotype has ten or more counts. This chain joins TRBV20-1 and TRBJ2-1; unclear D gene. V dropped 3 bases and J dropped 0 bases, with 6 bases sitting between them. CDR1 and CDR2 from the germline V gene are DFQATT and SNEGSKA (reference sequence). The CDR3 covers 13 residues. The CDR3 protein is CSASGYSYNEQFF. The CDR3, as DNA: TGCAGTGCTAGCGGCTACTCCTACAATGAGCAGTTCTTC.

This clonotype has at least ten counts. J is TRBJ1-2 and V is TRBV24-1; 10 nucleotides match TRBD1. Germline V gene lookup returns CDR1 KGHDR and CDR2 SFDVKD. The CDR3 runs 17 residues. The ends lost 2 bases at V and 4 bases at J; junction bases unmatched: 9. The CDR3 spells CATSDSSTGGRFYGYTF. The CDR3 nucleotides are TGTGCCACCAGTGATTCCTCGACAGGGGGCCGGTTCTATGGCTACACCTTC.

In its sample, this clonotype was seen many times. The V gene is TRBV20-1, the J gene TRBJ2-7; 11 nucleotides align to TRBD2. The germline gives CDR1 DFQATT, CDR2 SNEGSKA (reference sequence). CDR3 length equals 14 residues. V gave up 3 bases and J gave up 2 bases; unmatched junction bases: 3. CDR3 loop: CSASSSGGTYEQYF. CDR3 bases: TGCAGTGCTAGTTCTAGCGGGGGGACCTACGAGCAGTACTTC.

There are many counts of this clonotype. V gene TRBV7-9 combines with J gene TRBJ2-3; TRBD2 agrees at 11 bases. Germline CDR1 is SEHNR and CDR2 is FQNEAQ (reference sequence). The CDR3 consists of 15 residues. V was clipped by 5 bases and J by 4 bases; unmatched bases: 5. This chain's CDR3 is CASSVVAGGADTQYF. The CDR3 region has the DNA TGTGCCAGCAGCGTGGTAGCGGGAGGGGCAGATACGCAGTATTTT. The whole variable domain, filled in from reference TRBV7-9 and TRBJ2-3, reads DTGVSQNPRHKITKRGQNVTFRCDPISEHNRLYWYRQTLGQGPEFLTYFQNEAQLEKSRLLSDRFSAERPKGSFSTLEIQRTEQGDSAMYLCASSVVAGGADTQYFGPGTRLTVL.

The chain has TRBV12-2 and TRBJ2-7; TRBD1, as called in the table, went unchecked against the DNA. TRBV12-2 is flagged as a pseudogene. CDR3 size: 16 residues. This CDR3 is CASRLSPRDSKDEQYF. The CDR3 coding sequence is TGTGCAAGTCGCTTAAGTCCTCGGGACAGTAAGGACGAGCAGTACTTC.

The genes are TRBV29-1 and TRBJ1-1; D remains ambiguous. The germline CDR1 and CDR2 sequences are SQVTM and ANQGSEA. The CDR3 runs 13 residues. V lost 4 bases, J lost 2 bases, and 11 bases lay in between. This CDR3 is CSVAWSGNTEAFF. The CDR3 DNA reads as TGCAGCGTTGCCTGGTCTGGAAACACTGAAGCTTTCTTT.

This clonotype was recorded a few times. The genes are TRBV19 and TRBJ2-3; D is perhaps TRBD2 (6 bases). The CDR3 has 14 amino acids. V was shortened by 7 bases and J by 2 bases, with 13 bases between the two germline ends. CDR1 is LNHDA and CDR2 is SQIVND in the germline V gene (reference sequence). CDR3 sequence reads: CASKSLATTDTQYF. The CDR3 DNA sequence: TGTGCCAGTAAATCCCTAGCGACCACAGATACGCAGTATTTT. The whole variable domain, filled in from reference TRBV19 and TRBJ2-3, reads DGGITQSPKYLFRKEGQNVTLSCEQNLNHDAMYWYRQDPGQGLRLIYYSQIVNDFQKGDIAEGYSVSREKKESFPLTVTSAQKNPTAFYLCASKSLATTDTQYFGPGTRLTVL.

This clonotype was counted ten times or more. The chain joins TRBV6-2 or TRBV6-3 to TRBJ2-7, with 9 bases that match TRBD2. V lost 0 bases to trimming and J lost 0 bases; unmatched junction nucleotides: 6. The CDR3 has 17 amino acids. CDR1 and CDR2 (germline): MNHEY, SVGEGT. CDR3 nucleotides: TGTGCCAGCAGTTACTCGCTCAGGACTAGCGTCTCCTACGAGCAGTACTTC. The encoded protein is CASSYSLRTSVSYEQYF.

The table lists this clonotype with many counts. The gene calls are TRBV5-6 and TRBJ2-7; 9 nucleotides match TRBD2. Germline V gene lookup returns CDR1 SGHDT and CDR2 YYEEEE. There are 15 residues in the CDR3. Germline trimming cut 0 bases from V and 3 bases from J; bases unmatched to any gene: 4. DNA of the CDR3: TGTGCCAGCAGCTTGGGACTAGCGGAGCTCTACGAGCAGTACTTC. Translating gives CASSLGLAELYEQYF.

The chain links TRBV19 to TRBJ2-7, with unresolved D. The CDR3 runs 14 residues. Germline CDR1 and CDR2: LNHDA and SQIVND (reference sequence). V dropped 3 bases and J dropped 4 bases, with 13 bases sitting between them. The CDR3 here is CASSIDFLAYEQYF. The CDR3 nucleotides read TGTGCCAGTAGTATCGACTTCCTGGCTTACGAGCAGTACTTC. Complete variable domain (other parts from reference TRBV19 and TRBJ2-7): DGGITQSPKYLFRKEGQNVTLSCEQNLNHDAMYWYRQDPGQGLRLIYYSQIVNDFQKGDIAEGYSVSREKKESFPLTVTSAQKNPTAFYLCASSIDFLAYEQYFGPGTRLTVT.

This clonotype was recorded at least ten times. This sequence joins TRBV12-3 or TRBV12-4 and TRBJ1-2; 9 bases are shared with TRBD1. Losses at the gene ends were 4 bases for V and 2 bases for J; bases not matched to a gene: 11. The CDR3 consists of 17 residues. The CDR3, as DNA: TGTGCCAGCAGTTCCTATGCGACAGGGGGAGGGAACTATGGCTACACCTTC. Its protein product is CASSSYATGGGNYGYTF.

The genes are TRBV10-3 and TRBJ1-1, with D hard to call. The germline CDR1 and CDR2 sequences are ENHRY and SYGVKD. V gave up 5 bases and J gave up 3 bases, with 13 bases separating them. This CDR3 spans 14 amino acids. CDR3 amino acids: CAISPRSVDTEAFF. DNA for the CDR3: TGTGCCATCAGTCCTAGGTCGGTGGACACTGAAGCTTTCTTT.

This clonotype was picked up a small number of times. The CDR3 DNA is TGTGCCAGCAGCCTACCGGGACTCTACAATGAGCAGTTCTTC. This encodes CASSLPGLYNEQFF. J is TRBJ2-1 and V is TRBV21-1. TRBV21-1 is assigned pseudogene status. The CDR3 totals 14 residues.

This clonotype has at least ten counts. This chain joins TRBV7-8 and TRBJ2-1; 10 bases are shared with TRBD2. Germline CDR1 is SGHVS and CDR2 is FQNEAQ. The ends lost 3 bases at V and 7 bases at J; junction bases unmatched: 6. The CDR3 extends over 15 amino acids. In DNA, the CDR3 is TGTGCCAGCAGCTTCCCTAGCGGGAGCGGGAATGAGCAGTTCTTC. Translating gives CASSFPSGSGNEQFF.

This clonotype was counted at least ten times. CDR3: CASSRNADSNQPQHF. CDR3 DNA sequence: TGTGCCAGCAGTCGAAACGCGGATAGCAATCAGCCCCAGCATTTT. The chain has TRBV7-9 and TRBJ1-5; D unresolved. The length of the CDR3 is 15 residues. V was pared by 6 bases and J by 0 bases, with 12 bases between. Germline V gene data show CDR1 as SEHNR and CDR2 as FQNEAQ (reference sequence).

V usage is TRBV5-1 and J usage is TRBJ2-1, with 8 bases fitting TRBD2. V was pared by 5 bases and J by 7 bases, with 11 bases of the junction left unmatched. CDR1 is SGHRS, CDR2 YFSETQ, per germline. The CDR3 is 15 amino acids. The DNA for the CDR3 is TGCGCCAGCAGTTCATGGGGACTAGACTCGAATGAGCAGTTCTTC. This codes for CASSSWGLDSNEQFF.

The table lists this clonotype with a few counts. This rearrangement joins TRBV5-1 to TRBJ2-2; the match to TRBD1 covers 8 bases. The CDR3 covers 16 residues. Germline loops: CDR1 SGHRS, CDR2 YFSETQ. Trimming took 2 bases from V and 5 from J; bases not matched to a gene: 8. Written as DNA, the CDR3 is TGCGCCAGCAGCTTCTGGACAGGGAGAGGGACCGGGGAGCTGTTTTTT. As protein: CASSFWTGRGTGELFF. Supplemented by reference TRBV5-1 and TRBJ2-2, the full variable domain reads KAGVTQTPRYLIKTRGQQVTLSCSPISGHRSVSWYQQTPGQGLQFLFEYFSETQRNKGNFPGRFSGRQFSNSRSEMNVSTLELGDSALYLCASSFWTGRGTGELFFGEGSRLTVL.

The chain uses TRBV10-3 and TRBJ2-1; 7 bases align to TRBD2. The CDR3 spans 15 residues. The ends lost 6 bases at V and 6 bases at J; junction bases unmatched: 11. Germline V gene sequence: CDR1 ENHRY, CDR2 SYGVKD. For the CDR3, the DNA is TGTGCCATCAGCCTGGGCCTAGCGGTTATCAATGAGCAGTTCTTC. Translated: CAISLGLAVINEQFF.

This clonotype was observed at least ten times. The J gene is TRBJ2-7, the V gene TRBV5-5; D may be TRBD1 or TRBD2 (6 bases each). The V end was cut by 6 bases, the J end by 4 bases, with 17 bases between. Germline lookup yields CDR1 SGHKS and CDR2 YYEKEE (reference sequence). There are 14 residues in the CDR3. The CDR3 protein is CASTLQGGSYEQYF. CDR3 nucleotide sequence: TGTGCCAGCACCCTACAGGGAGGAAGTTACGAGCAGTACTTC.

There are many counts of this clonotype. The chain links TRBV20-1 to TRBJ1-4; 7 bases agree with TRBD1. V lost 1 base to trimming and J lost 3 bases; unmatched junction nucleotides: 2. From germline, CDR1 is DFQATT and CDR2 SNEGSKA (reference sequence). The CDR3 sequence is 14 residues long. In DNA, the CDR3 is TGCAGTGCTAGAGCGGGACAGCCTAATGAAAAACTGTTTTTT. As protein: CSARAGQPNEKLFF.

At least ten counts were recorded for this clonotype. The chain has TRBV7-9 and TRBJ2-7; a possible D gene is TRBD2 (6 bases). CDR1 is SEHNR, CDR2 FQNEAQ, per germline (reference sequence). This CDR3 is 14 amino acids long. V shed 7 bases and J shed 4 bases, with 17 bases lying between them. The CDR3 loop reads CASTLGGEEYEQYF. The DNA for the CDR3 is TGTGCCAGCACCTTGGGCGGGGAGGAGTACGAGCAGTACTTC.